This paragraph covers one TCR beta chain sequence. How the authors handled the data: Quantification of nucleated cells was approximated via reference gene primer amplification. Repertoires were generated with immunoSEQ multiplex PCR, while TCRdb's copy carries only in-frame clones and drops some. V, J and clone size are those of that table, while D and trimming were read from the DNA. This table has 150,000 to 200,000 clones, approximately 78% appearing once. The sample comes from a study of blood T cell repertoires in COVID-19. Study background: Researchers got acute and convalescent COVID-19 samples from the United States, Italy and Spain. PBMCs, B-cell-depleted T cells, or T cells were the source of the cDNA or gDNA that made up the material.

The V gene's germline CDR1 is SGHNT and CDR2 YYREEE (reference sequence). There are 16 residues in the CDR3. J lost 4 bases, V lost 4 bases, and 11 bases had no gene match. The sequenced sample was peripheral blood. This TCR derives from a human donor in a cohort sampled during active COVID-19. The J gene is TRBJ1-1, the V gene TRBV5-4; 9 bases fit TRBD1. The CDR3 DNA reads as TGTGCCAGCAGCGTGGGCGGGACAGGGTATAGCACTGAAGCTTTCTTT. Residues: CASSVGGTGYSTEAFF.